The 15 T cell receptor beta chains in this list originate from one sample, sequenced in a study of cytomegalovirus exposure and HLA in healthy donors. The PCR was carried out with 60 Vbeta primers and 13 Jbeta primers. TCRdb's table, derived via immunoSEQ multiplex PCR, lists solely in-frame clones and lacks some. This sample's table has 100,000 to 150,000 clones. Sequenced material: PBMCs. These receptors came from a woman aged 35 to 49 in good health and CMV-seronegative.

This sequence joins TRBV19 and TRBJ1-1; a weak D match, TRBD1 (6 bases). Germline CDR1 is LNHDA and CDR2 is SQIVND (reference sequence). The germline V and J ends were trimmed by 0 bases and 0 bases, with 14 bases remaining between them. The CDR3 covers 17 residues. CDR3 amino acids: CASSIDDWTAMNTEAFF. CDR3 nucleotides: TGTGCCAGTAGTATAGACGATTGGACAGCCATGAACACTGAAGCTTTCTTT. Full variable domain (remainder filled in from reference TRBV19 and TRBJ1-1): DGGITQSPKYLFRKEGQNVTLSCEQNLNHDAMYWYRQDPGQGLRLIYYSQIVNDFQKGDIAEGYSVSREKKESFPLTVTSAQKNPTAFYLCASSIDDWTAMNTEAFFGQGTRLTVV.

The rearrangement uses TRBV4-1 and TRBJ2-7; 7 bases fit TRBD2. V shed 0 bases, J shed 4 bases, and the junction held 9 bases outside the gene matches. CDR3 length: 16 amino acids. Germline V gene lookup returns CDR1 MGHRA and CDR2 YSYEKL. CDR3 sequence: CASSQDSAGRGYEQYF. In nucleotides, the CDR3 is TGCGCCAGCAGCCAAGATTCGGCAGGGCGGGGGTACGAGCAGTACTTC.

This chain joins TRBV7-9 and TRBJ1-1; D call uncertain. CDR3 length equals 16 residues. The V gene lost 5 bases and the J gene lost 1 base, with 17 bases spanning the gap. The germline V gene has CDR1 SEHNR and CDR2 FQNEAQ (reference sequence). The CDR3 is CASSRGGGGKNTEAFF. CDR3 DNA sequence: TGTGCCAGCAGCCGTGGTGGAGGCGGGAAGAACACTGAAGCTTTCTTT.

The V and J genes are TRBV6-5 and TRBJ1-3; tentative D call: TRBD1 (5 bases). Germline assignment: CDR1 MNHEY and CDR2 SVGAGI. V lost 0 bases, J lost 6 bases, and 12 bases lay in between. CDR3 size: 15 residues. The chain's CDR3 is CASSYSRGSANTIYF. CDR3 nucleotide sequence: TGTGCCAGCAGTTACTCTCGGGGGAGTGCAAACACCATATATTTT.

The chain is built from TRBV27 and TRBJ1-2, with 7 bases aligning to TRBD1. The germline gives CDR1 MNHEY, CDR2 SMNVEV (reference sequence). Trimming removed 4 bases from V and 4 bases from J; junction bases left unmatched: 9. The CDR3 has 15 residues. The CDR3 region is CASSSRPTGSYGYTF. As DNA, the CDR3 is TGTGCCAGCAGTTCCCGCCCGACAGGGAGCTATGGCTACACCTTC.

V and J are TRBV20-1 and TRBJ2-1; unclear D gene. Trimming removed 6 bases at V and 7 bases at J, with 7 bases between. The germline V gene has CDR1 DFQATT and CDR2 SNEGSKA (reference sequence). The CDR3 covers 10 residues. In nucleotides, the CDR3 is TGCAGTGCCTCTGTTAATGAGCAGTTCTTC. It yields the protein CSASVNEQFF.

Here the CDR3 DNA reads TGTGCCAGCAGCCCCGGGACAGGGTCCCTGGGAGCTTTCTTT. Translating it yields CASSPGTGSLGAFF. The J gene is TRBJ1-1, the V gene TRBV28, with 9 bases aligning to TRBD1. CDR1 MDHEN and CDR2 SYDVKM come from the germline V gene. J was trimmed by 10 bases and V by 6 bases; bases with no gene match: 12. This CDR3 comprises 14 residues.

In the case of this clone: Other DNA sequences in this sample translate to the same CDR3. The chain is built from TRBV4-1 and TRBJ1-3; tentative D call: TRBD1 (5 bases). V was clipped by 4 bases and J by 4 bases, with 14 bases between them. The CDR3 has 15 residues. Per the germline V gene, CDR1 is MGHRA and CDR2 is YSYEKL. The DNA for the CDR3 is TGCGCCAGCAGCCGAGAGGGGCACGGAGGAAACACCATATATTTT. As protein: CASSREGHGGNTIYF.

The V and J genes are TRBV11-1 and TRBJ2-3; 9 bases map to TRBD1. V was pared by 5 bases and J by 5 bases, with 11 bases of the junction left unmatched. The CDR3 runs to 16 residues. Germline V gene sequence: CDR1 SGHAT, CDR2 FQDESV (reference sequence). CDR3 in DNA: TGTGCCAGCAGCCGCCCCCAGGACAGGGGTAGAGATACGCAGTATTTT. Translated: CASSRPQDRGRDTQYF.

About this clone itself: The same CDR3 also results from other DNA sequences found in this sample. V usage is TRBV9 and J usage is TRBJ2-3; TRBD2 might be the D (7 bases). Trimming took 0 bases from V and 1 from J, leaving 12 bases between them. The CDR3 sequence is 16 residues long. Germline V CDR1 and CDR2: SGDLS, YYNGEE. The CDR3 region is CASSVAAGARTDTQYF. Written as DNA, the CDR3 is TGTGCCAGCAGCGTAGCGGCGGGGGCCCGCACAGATACGCAGTATTTT.

The rearrangement uses TRBV2 and TRBJ2-7; weak D call: TRBD2 (5 bases). This CDR3 spans 15 amino acids. CDR1 and CDR2 (germline): SNHLY, FYNNEI. Trimming left V 2 bases short and J 0 bases short, with 11 bases between. The CDR3 here is CASSEKRTYSYEQYF. CDR3 DNA sequence: TGTGCCAGCAGTGAAAAGCGGACCTACTCCTACGAGCAGTACTTC.

The chain links TRBV7-9 to TRBJ2-7; TRBD2 matches 8 bases. With V trimmed by 3 bases and J by 7 bases, 2 bases remained unmatched. The CDR3 is made up of 12 amino acids. CDR1 and CDR2 from the germline V gene are SEHNR and FQNEAQ (reference sequence). The CDR3: CASSFAGGEQYF. CDR3 DNA: TGTGCCAGCAGCTTCGCGGGAGGAGAGCAGTACTTC.

The rearrangement joins TRBV4-2 to TRBJ2-2, with 8 bases identical to TRBD2. CDR1 LGHNA and CDR2 YNFKEQ come from the germline V gene. The CDR3 is made up of 16 amino acids. J was trimmed by 1 base and V by 3 bases; bases with no gene match: 4. In nucleotides, the CDR3 is TGTGCCAGCAGCCAGGCTGCGGGGGGGAACACCGGGGAGCTGTTTTTT. Translation gives CASSQAAGGNTGELFF.

The V call is TRBV5-1, the J call TRBJ2-1; 7 bases agree with TRBD1. Germline-derived CDR1 and CDR2 are SGHRS and YFSETQ. The CDR3 spans 15 residues. V was pared by 0 bases and J by 8 bases, with 8 bases of the junction left unmatched. CDR3 bases: TGCGCCAGCAGCTTGGAAGGGGGCTATCCCGATGAGCAGTTCTTC. This translates into CASSLEGGYPDEQFF.

This rearrangement joins TRBV28 to TRBJ1-3; D is ambiguous. V dropped 6 bases and J dropped 2 bases, with 14 bases sitting between them. Germline CDR1 MDHEN, CDR2 SYDVKM. The CDR3 has 15 residues. The CDR3 protein is CASRPGDPPGNTIYF. The CDR3 DNA sequence: TGTGCCAGCAGGCCCGGAGACCCCCCTGGAAACACCATATATTTT.